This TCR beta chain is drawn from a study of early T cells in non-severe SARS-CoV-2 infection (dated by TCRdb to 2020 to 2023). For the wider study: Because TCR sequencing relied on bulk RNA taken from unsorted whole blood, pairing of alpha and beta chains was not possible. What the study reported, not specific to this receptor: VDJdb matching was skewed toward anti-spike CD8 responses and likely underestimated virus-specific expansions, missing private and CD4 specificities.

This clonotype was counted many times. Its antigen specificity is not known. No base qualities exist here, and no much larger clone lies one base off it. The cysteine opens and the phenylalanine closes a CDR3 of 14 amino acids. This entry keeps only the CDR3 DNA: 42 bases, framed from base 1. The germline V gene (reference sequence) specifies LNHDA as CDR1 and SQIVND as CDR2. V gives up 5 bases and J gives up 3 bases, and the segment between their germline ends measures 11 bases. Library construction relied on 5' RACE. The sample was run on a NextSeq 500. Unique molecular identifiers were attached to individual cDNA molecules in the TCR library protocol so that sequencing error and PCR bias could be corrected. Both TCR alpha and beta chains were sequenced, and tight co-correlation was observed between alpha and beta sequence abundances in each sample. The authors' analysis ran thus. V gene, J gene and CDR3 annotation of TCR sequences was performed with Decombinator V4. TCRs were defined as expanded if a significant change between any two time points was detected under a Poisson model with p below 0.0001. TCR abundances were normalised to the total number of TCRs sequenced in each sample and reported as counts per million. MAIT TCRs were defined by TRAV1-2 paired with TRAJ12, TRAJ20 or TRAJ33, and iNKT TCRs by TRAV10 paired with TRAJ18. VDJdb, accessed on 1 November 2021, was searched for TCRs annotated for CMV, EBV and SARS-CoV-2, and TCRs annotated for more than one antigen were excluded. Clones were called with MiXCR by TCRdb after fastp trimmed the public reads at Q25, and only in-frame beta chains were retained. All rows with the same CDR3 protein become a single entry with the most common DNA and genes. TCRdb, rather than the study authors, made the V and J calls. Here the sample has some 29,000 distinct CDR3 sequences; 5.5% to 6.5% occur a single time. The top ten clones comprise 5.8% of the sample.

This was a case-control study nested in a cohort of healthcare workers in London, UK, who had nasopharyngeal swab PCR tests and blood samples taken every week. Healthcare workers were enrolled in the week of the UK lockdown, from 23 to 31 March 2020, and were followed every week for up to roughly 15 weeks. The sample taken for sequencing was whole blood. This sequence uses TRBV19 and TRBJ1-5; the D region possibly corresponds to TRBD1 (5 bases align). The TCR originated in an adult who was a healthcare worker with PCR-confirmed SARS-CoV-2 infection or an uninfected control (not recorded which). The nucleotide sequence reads TGTGCCAGTAGTCTGTGGGGGATCAATCAGCCCCAGCATTTT. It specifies CASSLWGINQPQHF.